These T cell receptor beta chains were read from a single sample in a study of vaccination and CD4 T cells after COVID-19. TCRdb re-derived calls from the PCR reads in MiXCR, one entry per CDR3 protein. The sample has some 10,000 distinct CDR3 sequences, under 50% seen once. These receptors have no known antigen. The specimen was CD4+ T cells from blood, cultured in vitro. The receptors come from a human donor in good health. The CDR3 runs from the conserved cysteine through the conserved F or W. The order of the fields is CDR3 protein, CDR3 DNA, CDR3 length, V gene, D gene, J gene, clone size. A D gene is named only where the DNA matches it firmly. Expanded clones get a size class; other rows say once, few or many, or leave the size out.

CDR3: CASSLVNLRGSKETQYF
DNA: TGTGCCAGCAGCTTAGTTAACCTGAGGGGCAGTAAAGAGACCCAGTACTTC
length: 17
V: TRBV7-6
D: .
J: TRBJ2-5
size: .

CDR3: CASSDPHTGGDYGYTF
DNA: TGTGCCAGCAGTGACCCTCACACAGGGGGCGACTATGGCTACACCTTC
length: 16
V: TRBV6-1
D: TRBD1
J: TRBJ1-2
size: .

CDR3: CASSQGGIRETQYF
DNA: TGTGCCAGCAGCCAAGGCGGGATCCGGGAGACCCAGTACTTC
length: 14
V: TRBV4-2
D: .
J: TRBJ2-5
size: .

CDR3: CASSPNRDGYTF
DNA: TGTGCCAGCAGCCCGAACCGAGATGGCTACACCTTC
length: 12
V: TRBV11-2
D: .
J: TRBJ1-2
size: .

CDR3: CASSIAGGGYGYTF
DNA: TGTGCCAGTAGTATAGCTGGCGGCGGCTATGGCTACACCTTC
length: 14
V: TRBV19
D: .
J: TRBJ1-2
size: few

CDR3: CASSRTGGETQYF
DNA: TGTGCCAGCAGCCGGACAGGGGGAGAGACCCAGTACTTC
length: 13
V: TRBV5-6
D: TRBD1
J: TRBJ2-5
size: once

CDR3: CASSYLGLAVTDEQYF
DNA: TGTGCCAGCAGTTACCTAGGACTAGCAGTAACCGACGAGCAGTACTTC
length: 16
V: TRBV6-5
D: TRBD2
J: TRBJ2-7
size: few

CDR3: CATSTRDGSNQPQHF
DNA: TGTGCCACCAGCACCCGGGACGGTAGCAATCAGCCCCAGCATTTT
length: 15
V: TRBV24-1
D: .
J: TRBJ1-5
size: .

CDR3: CASSRYNSPLHF
DNA: TGTGCCAGCTCGAGGTATAATTCACCCCTCCACTTT
length: 12
V: TRBV28
D: .
J: TRBJ1-6
size: .

CDR3: CASSKNVREVYGYTF
DNA: TGTGCCAGCAGCAAAAACGTTAGGGAAGTCTATGGCTACACCTTC
length: 15
V: TRBV7-9
D: .
J: TRBJ1-2
size: .

CDR3: CASSGGSRSTDTQYF
DNA: TGTGCCAGCAGCGGCGGGAGTCGAAGCACAGATACGCAGTATTTT
length: 15
V: TRBV7-3
D: TRBD2
J: TRBJ2-3
size: .

CDR3: CSATGVRGGTEAFF
DNA: TGCAGTGCCACAGGAGTGAGGGGGGGCACTGAAGCTTTCTTT
length: 14
V: TRBV20-1
D: .
J: TRBJ1-1
size: few

CDR3: CATKAGLGENIQYF
DNA: TGTGCCACCAAGGCAGGGTTAGGTGAAAACATTCAGTACTTC
length: 14
V: TRBV10-3
D: .
J: TRBJ2-4
size: medium-sized

CDR3: CASSEQQQFYEQYF
DNA: TGTGCCAGCAGTGAACAACAACAGTTCTACGAGCAGTACTTC
length: 14
V: TRBV6-1
D: .
J: TRBJ2-7
size: .

CDR3: CASSSIAQPGHVGQFF
DNA: TGTGCCAGCAGCTCTATCGCCCAGCCGGGCCACGTAGGCCAGTTCTTC
length: 16
V: TRBV7-6
D: .
J: TRBJ2-1
size: .

CDR3: CASRRQRGNEQFF
DNA: TGTGCCAGCAGACGACAGCGGGGCAATGAGCAGTTCTTC
length: 13
V: TRBV7-2
D: TRBD2
J: TRBJ2-1
size: .

CDR3: CASSQGGNYGYTF
DNA: TGTGCCAGCAGCCAGGGGGGGAACTATGGCTACACCTTC
length: 13
V: TRBV5-4
D: TRBD1
J: TRBJ1-2
size: .

CDR3: CASRALSSAYEQYF
DNA: TGTGCCAGTAGGGCCCTCTCGTCGGCTTACGAGCAGTACTTC
length: 14
V: TRBV19
D: .
J: TRBJ2-7
size: .

CDR3: CAWTRGQPNEQFF
DNA: TGTGCCTGGACCAGGGGACAGCCCAATGAGCAGTTCTTC
length: 13
V: TRBV30
D: TRBD1
J: TRBJ2-1
size: .

CDR3: CASSPDRRPGNSPLHF
DNA: TGTGCCAGTAGCCCGGACAGGCGACCCGGTAATTCACCCCTCCACTTT
length: 16
V: TRBV19
D: TRBD1
J: TRBJ1-6
size: few

CDR3: CASSYSLAGKNIQYF
DNA: TGTGCCAGCAGTTACTCTCTAGCTGGGAAAAACATTCAGTACTTC
length: 15
V: TRBV6-5
D: .
J: TRBJ2-4
size: .

CDR3: CASSIGQGGNSPLHF
DNA: TGTGCCAGCAGCATTGGACAGGGTGGAAATTCACCCCTCCACTTT
length: 15
V: TRBV7-2
D: TRBD1
J: TRBJ1-6
size: few

CDR3: CASTKGQLRDQPQHF
DNA: TGTGCCAGTACCAAGGGACAGTTAAGGGATCAGCCCCAGCATTTT
length: 15
V: TRBV19
D: TRBD1
J: TRBJ1-5
size: .

CDR3: CASTVPRGTGVNYGYTF
DNA: TGTGCCAGCACTGTACCCCGCGGGACAGGGGTTAACTATGGCTACACCTTC
length: 17
V: TRBV7-2
D: TRBD1
J: TRBJ1-2
size: few

CDR3: CASSYLTTVKNTEAFF
DNA: TGTGCCAGCAGTTACCTGACGACAGTAAAGAACACTGAAGCTTTCTTT
length: 16
V: TRBV6-5
D: .
J: TRBJ1-1
size: few

CDR3: CASSPGGTGLQAFF
DNA: TGTGCCAGCAGCCCAGGTGGGACAGGGTTACAAGCTTTCTTT
length: 14
V: TRBV7-2
D: TRBD1
J: TRBJ1-1
size: few

CDR3: CSADDRASYEQYF
DNA: TGCAGTGCCGATGACAGGGCCTCCTACGAGCAGTACTTC
length: 13
V: TRBV20-1
D: TRBD1
J: TRBJ2-7
size: few

CDR3: CASRVWSADTQYF
DNA: TGTGCCAGCAGAGTGTGGAGTGCAGATACGCAGTATTTT
length: 13
V: TRBV6-2/TRBV6-3
D: .
J: TRBJ2-3
size: .

CDR3: CASKPGSATEAFF
DNA: TGTGCCAGCAAACCAGGGTCGGCCACTGAAGCTTTCTTT
length: 13
V: TRBV27
D: .
J: TRBJ1-1
size: .

CDR3: CASSLFSLAGGTYNEQFF
DNA: TGTGCCAGCAGTTTATTCTCTTTAGCGGGAGGCACCTACAATGAGCAGTTCTTC
length: 18
V: TRBV27
D: TRBD2
J: TRBJ2-1
size: .